This T cell receptor (beta chain) originates from a study of cytomegalovirus exposure and HLA in healthy donors. General study findings and limits: Exclusion applied to some V segments, including TRBV6-2 and TRBV6-3, as they were indistinguishable. It was reported that the classifier diagnosed cytomegalovirus status with high specificity and sensitivity in both the original and validation cohorts. There was a cluster of highly shared sequence variants that was likely a sequencing artifact.

The PCR used 60 Vbeta and 13 Jbeta primers. Clones were sequenced by immunoSEQ multiplex PCR, and TCRdb holds only the in-frame ones, with some missing. The sample contains 90,000 to 130,000 clones, 70% to 90% of which appear only once. On this clone: Its antigen is currently unknown.

V gave up 0 bases and J gave up 6 bases; unmatched junction bases: 20. The CDR3 loop spans 20 amino acids. From germline, CDR1 is LNHNV and CDR2 YYDKDF (reference sequence). The chain is built from TRBV15 and TRBJ1-2, with 9 bases fitting TRBD1. The sequence was obtained from a man in his forties in good health and CMV-seronegative. Sequenced: PBMCs. The CDR3 protein is CATSRDVRKGTGISENGYTF. The CDR3 bases are TGTGCCACCAGCAGAGATGTGCGTAAAGGGACAGGGATTTCGGAGAATGGCTACACCTTC.